Listed below are T cell receptor beta chains from one sample, sequenced in a study of T cells after yellow fever vaccination. One entry per CDR3 protein results from TCRdb running MiXCR on the 5' RACE reads. Seen here are approximately 330,000 distinct CDR3 sequences, roughly an eighth observed once, and the top ten hold about 3%. Here the sequenced sample was CD4+ T cells sorted from PBMCs, taken 15 days after the yellow fever booster vaccination. The receptors were sampled from a man younger than 35 who received the YFV17D yellow fever vaccine. Each CDR3 is given with its conserved first and last residue. The D gene is left open where the match is weak. Not every row has a clone size; where given, it reads once, few, many or a size class.

d_call: TRBD1; j_call: TRBJ1-2; clone_size: few; v_call: TRBV20-1; cdr3_nt: TGCAGTGCTAGAGATGGACAGGGTGTCTATGGCTACACCTTC; cdr3_aa: CSARDGQGVYGYTF
d_call: NA; j_call: TRBJ2-2; clone_size: NA; v_call: TRBV4-1; cdr3_nt: TGCGCCAGCAGCCAAGCAGGAGGGGGGAACACCGGGGAGCTGTTTTTT; cdr3_aa: CASSQAGGGNTGELFF
d_call: NA; j_call: TRBJ1-3; clone_size: few; v_call: TRBV9; cdr3_nt: TGTGCCAGCAGCGCTTATTTCGGAAACACCATATATTTT; cdr3_aa: CASSAYFGNTIYF
d_call: NA; j_call: TRBJ2-3; clone_size: few; v_call: TRBV12-5; cdr3_nt: TGTGCTAGTGGTTTGGCCCCCCCCCGGGCCTCTAGCACAGATACGCAGTATTTT; cdr3_aa: CASGLAPPRASSTDTQYF
d_call: NA; j_call: TRBJ2-7; clone_size: NA; v_call: TRBV7-9; cdr3_nt: TGTGCCAGCAGCTGGGAGGCCGGGCGGGAGCAGTACTTC; cdr3_aa: CASSWEAGREQYF
d_call: NA; j_call: TRBJ2-1; clone_size: NA; v_call: TRBV9; cdr3_nt: TGTGCCAGCAGCGTAGAGTACGCACGCAATGAGCAGTTCTTC; cdr3_aa: CASSVEYARNEQFF
d_call: NA; j_call: TRBJ2-7; clone_size: NA; v_call: TRBV7-9; cdr3_nt: TGTGCCAGCAGCATTGACGCGTACGAGCAGTACTTC; cdr3_aa: CASSIDAYEQYF
d_call: TRBD2; j_call: TRBJ2-5; clone_size: many; v_call: TRBV12-3/TRBV12-4; cdr3_nt: TGTGCCAGCAGTTTAGCGAAAGAGCGGGGGGGCCAAGAGACCCAGTACTTC; cdr3_aa: CASSLAKERGGQETQYF
d_call: NA; j_call: TRBJ2-7; clone_size: few; v_call: TRBV6-2/TRBV6-3; cdr3_nt: TGTGCCAGCAGTTACTCGAGGGCCAGCGGCGGTCCCGAGCAGTACTTC; cdr3_aa: CASSYSRASGGPEQYF
d_call: NA; j_call: TRBJ2-3; clone_size: NA; v_call: TRBV11-2; cdr3_nt: TGTGCCAGCAGCTTAGTGGGATGGGTGTCAGATACGCAGTATTTT; cdr3_aa: CASSLVGWVSDTQYF
d_call: NA; j_call: TRBJ2-5; clone_size: few; v_call: TRBV11-2; cdr3_nt: TGTGCCAGCAGCCCCCGGACAGTGACAGAGACCCAGTACTTC; cdr3_aa: CASSPRTVTETQYF
d_call: TRBD1; j_call: TRBJ2-5; clone_size: NA; v_call: TRBV7-2; cdr3_nt: TGTGCCAGCAGCTTAGGGACAGGGAACCAAGAGACCCAGTACTTC; cdr3_aa: CASSLGTGNQETQYF
d_call: NA; j_call: TRBJ2-3; clone_size: NA; v_call: TRBV10-1; cdr3_nt: TGCGCCAGCAGTGCGACTGGACGGTATACGCAGTATTTT; cdr3_aa: CASSATGRYTQYF
d_call: NA; j_call: TRBJ1-4; clone_size: NA; v_call: TRBV6-5; cdr3_nt: TGTGCCAGCAACGGATCGAGAGAAAAACTGTTTTTT; cdr3_aa: CASNGSREKLFF
d_call: NA; j_call: TRBJ1-2; clone_size: few; v_call: TRBV4-3; cdr3_nt: TGCGCCAGCAGCCAAGAGTTTCTGCCTAACTATGGCTACACCTTC; cdr3_aa: CASSQEFLPNYGYTF
d_call: TRBD2; j_call: TRBJ2-3; clone_size: NA; v_call: TRBV5-1; cdr3_nt: TGCGCCAGCAGCACTAGCGGGGGAGGCGATACGCAGTATTTT; cdr3_aa: CASSTSGGGDTQYF
d_call: TRBD1; j_call: TRBJ2-7; clone_size: NA; v_call: TRBV25-1; cdr3_nt: TGTGCCAGCAGTTCATCTCACAGGGGGTCCTACGAGCAGTACTTC; cdr3_aa: CASSSSHRGSYEQYF
d_call: NA; j_call: TRBJ2-2; clone_size: NA; v_call: TRBV5-1; cdr3_nt: TGCGCCAGCAGCGGACAGTCGGCGGCCGGGGAGCTGTTTTTT; cdr3_aa: CASSGQSAAGELFF
d_call: NA; j_call: TRBJ1-3; clone_size: NA; v_call: TRBV20-1; cdr3_nt: TGCAGTGCTCCCTCGGGTGGAAACACCATATATTTT; cdr3_aa: CSAPSGGNTIYF
d_call: NA; j_call: TRBJ1-1; clone_size: many; v_call: TRBV5-1; cdr3_nt: TGCGCCAGCAGCTTAGTAGGGGTGAACACTGAAGCTTTCTTT; cdr3_aa: CASSLVGVNTEAFF
d_call: NA; j_call: TRBJ1-2; clone_size: NA; v_call: TRBV4-3; cdr3_nt: TGCGCCAGCAGCCAAGAGGCGCAGTTCGGGACCAGAAACTATGGCTACACCTTC; cdr3_aa: CASSQEAQFGTRNYGYTF
d_call: NA; j_call: TRBJ2-5; clone_size: many; v_call: TRBV7-2; cdr3_nt: TGTGCCAGCAGCTTAAGGACCTCGAAAGAGACCCAGTACTTC; cdr3_aa: CASSLRTSKETQYF
d_call: TRBD1; j_call: TRBJ1-2; clone_size: NA; v_call: TRBV29-1; cdr3_nt: TGCAGCGCCCTTACAGGGGACGACTATGGCTACACCTTC; cdr3_aa: CSALTGDDYGYTF
d_call: NA; j_call: TRBJ2-7; clone_size: few; v_call: TRBV21-1; cdr3_nt: TGTGCCAGCAGCAAAGTGCGGTACTACGAGCAGTACTTC; cdr3_aa: CASSKVRYYEQYF
d_call: NA; j_call: TRBJ1-2; clone_size: NA; v_call: TRBV7-8; cdr3_nt: TGTGCCAGCAGCCCCCTCCGTTGGGGGAATAACTATGGCTACACCTTC; cdr3_aa: CASSPLRWGNNYGYTF
d_call: TRBD2; j_call: TRBJ2-7; clone_size: few; v_call: TRBV4-1; cdr3_nt: TGCGCCAGCAGCCAAGGGATAGCGGGGTCTTTGGGGGAGCAGTACTTC; cdr3_aa: CASSQGIAGSLGEQYF
d_call: TRBD1; j_call: TRBJ2-3; clone_size: few; v_call: TRBV3-1; cdr3_nt: TGTGCCAGCAGCCACTCCCTGGGAGACAGGGATTTTGATACGCAGTATTTT; cdr3_aa: CASSHSLGDRDFDTQYF
d_call: TRBD1; j_call: TRBJ2-5; clone_size: NA; v_call: TRBV7-9; cdr3_nt: TGTGCCAGCAGCTCCCGGTTGGACAGGGAGCAAGAGACCCAGTACTTC; cdr3_aa: CASSSRLDREQETQYF